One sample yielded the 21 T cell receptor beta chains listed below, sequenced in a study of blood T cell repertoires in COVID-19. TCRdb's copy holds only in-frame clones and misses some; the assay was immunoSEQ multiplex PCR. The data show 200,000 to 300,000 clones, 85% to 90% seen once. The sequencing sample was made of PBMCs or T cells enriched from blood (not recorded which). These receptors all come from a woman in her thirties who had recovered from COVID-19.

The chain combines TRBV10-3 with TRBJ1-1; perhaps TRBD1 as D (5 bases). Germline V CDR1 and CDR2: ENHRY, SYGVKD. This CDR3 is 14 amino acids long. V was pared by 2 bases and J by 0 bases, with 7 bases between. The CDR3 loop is CAISETGLNTEAFF. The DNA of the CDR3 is TGTGCCATCAGTGAGACAGGATTGAACACTGAAGCTTTCTTT.

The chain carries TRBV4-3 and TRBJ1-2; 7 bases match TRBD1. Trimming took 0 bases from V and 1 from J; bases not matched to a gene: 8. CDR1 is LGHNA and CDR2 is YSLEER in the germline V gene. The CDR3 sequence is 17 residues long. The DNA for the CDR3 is TGCGCCAGCAGCCAAGATACCCCAGGGGGAGGTAACTATGGCTACACCTTC. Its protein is CASSQDTPGGGNYGYTF.

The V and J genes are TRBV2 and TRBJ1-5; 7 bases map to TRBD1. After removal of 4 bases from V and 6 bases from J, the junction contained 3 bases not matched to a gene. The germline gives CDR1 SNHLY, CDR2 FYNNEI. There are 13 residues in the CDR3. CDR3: CASSGAGGQPQHF. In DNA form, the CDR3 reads TGTGCCAGCAGTGGGGCAGGGGGTCAGCCCCAGCATTTT.

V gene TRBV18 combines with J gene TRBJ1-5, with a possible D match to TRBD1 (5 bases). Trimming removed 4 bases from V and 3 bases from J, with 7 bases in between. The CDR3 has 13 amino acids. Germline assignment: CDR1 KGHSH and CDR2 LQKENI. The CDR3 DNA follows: TGTGCCAGCTCACAGACAGCCAATCAGCCCCAGCATTTT. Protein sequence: CASSQTANQPQHF.

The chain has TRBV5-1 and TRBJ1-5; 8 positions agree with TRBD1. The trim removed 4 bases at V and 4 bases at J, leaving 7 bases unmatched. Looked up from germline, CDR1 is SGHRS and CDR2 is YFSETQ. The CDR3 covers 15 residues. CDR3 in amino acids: CASSGGTGGNQPQHF. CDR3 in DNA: TGCGCCAGCAGCGGAGGGACAGGTGGTAATCAGCCCCAGCATTTT.

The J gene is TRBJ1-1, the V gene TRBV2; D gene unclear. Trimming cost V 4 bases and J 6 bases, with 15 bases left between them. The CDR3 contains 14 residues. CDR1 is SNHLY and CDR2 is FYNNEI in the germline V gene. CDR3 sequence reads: CASSALGGRAEAFF. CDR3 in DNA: TGTGCCAGCAGTGCTTTAGGAGGGAGAGCTGAAGCTTTCTTT.

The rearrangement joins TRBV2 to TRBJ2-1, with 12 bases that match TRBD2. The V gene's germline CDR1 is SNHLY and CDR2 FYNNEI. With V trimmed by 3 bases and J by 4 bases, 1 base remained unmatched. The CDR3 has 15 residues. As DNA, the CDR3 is TGTGCCAGCAGTGATCTAGCGGGAGGGTACAATGAGCAGTTCTTC. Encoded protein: CASSDLAGGYNEQFF.

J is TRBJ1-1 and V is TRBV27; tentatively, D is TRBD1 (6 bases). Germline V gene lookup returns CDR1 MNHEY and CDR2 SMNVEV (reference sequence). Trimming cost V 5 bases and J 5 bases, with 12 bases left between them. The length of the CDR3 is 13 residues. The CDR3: CASSHDRFTEAFF. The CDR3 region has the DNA TGTGCCAGCAGTCACGACAGGTTTACTGAAGCTTTCTTT.

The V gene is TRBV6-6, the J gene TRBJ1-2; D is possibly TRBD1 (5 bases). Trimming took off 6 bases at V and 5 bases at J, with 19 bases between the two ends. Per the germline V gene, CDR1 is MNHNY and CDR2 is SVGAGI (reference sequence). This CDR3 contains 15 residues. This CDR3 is CASRPPGDAGYGYTF. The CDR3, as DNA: TGTGCCAGCAGACCCCCGGGGGACGCGGGTTATGGCTACACCTTC.

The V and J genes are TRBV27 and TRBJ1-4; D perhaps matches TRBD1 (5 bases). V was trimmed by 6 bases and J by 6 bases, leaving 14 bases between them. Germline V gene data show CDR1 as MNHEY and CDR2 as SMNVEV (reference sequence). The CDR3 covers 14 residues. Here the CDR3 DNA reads TGTGCCAGCAGCCCTGGGGGGAAAGATGAAAAACTGTTTTTT. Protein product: CASSPGGKDEKLFF.

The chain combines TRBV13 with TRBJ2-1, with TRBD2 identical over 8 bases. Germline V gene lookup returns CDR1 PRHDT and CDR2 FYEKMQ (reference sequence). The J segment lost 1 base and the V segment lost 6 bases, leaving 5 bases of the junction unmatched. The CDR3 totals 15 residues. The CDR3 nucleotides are TGTGCCAGCAGTTCCCGGGAGGGTTCCTACAATGAGCAGTTCTTC. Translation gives CASSSREGSYNEQFF.

This CDR3 reads CASRWDSRTEAFF. As DNA, the CDR3 is TGTGCCAGCAGATGGGACAGCCGGACTGAAGCTTTCTTT. The chain is built from TRBV27 and TRBJ1-1, with 7 bases matching TRBD1. The V gene's germline CDR1 is MNHEY and CDR2 SMNVEV (reference sequence). The CDR3 extends over 13 amino acids. V was clipped by 6 bases and J by 5 bases; unmatched bases: 6.

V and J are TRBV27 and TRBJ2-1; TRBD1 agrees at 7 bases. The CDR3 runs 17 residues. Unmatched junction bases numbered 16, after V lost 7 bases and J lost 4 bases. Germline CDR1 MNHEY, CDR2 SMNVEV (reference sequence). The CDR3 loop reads CASTTLERDSYYNEQFF. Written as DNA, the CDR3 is TGTGCCAGCACCACACTAGAGAGGGACAGCTATTACAATGAGCAGTTCTTC.

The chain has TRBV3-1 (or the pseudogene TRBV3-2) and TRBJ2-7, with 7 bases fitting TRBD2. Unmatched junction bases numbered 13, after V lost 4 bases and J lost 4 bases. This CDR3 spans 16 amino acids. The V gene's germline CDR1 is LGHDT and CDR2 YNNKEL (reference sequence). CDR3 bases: TGTGCCAGCAGCCCCGGAGGATCTGGCGGGAGTTACGAGCAGTACTTC. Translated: CASSPGGSGGSYEQYF.

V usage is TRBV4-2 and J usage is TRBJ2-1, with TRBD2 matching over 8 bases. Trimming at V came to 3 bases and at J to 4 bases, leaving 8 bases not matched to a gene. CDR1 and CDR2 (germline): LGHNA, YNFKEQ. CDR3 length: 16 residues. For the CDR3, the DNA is TGTGCCAGCAGCCAGGAACTAGCGGAGCCATACAATGAGCAGTTCTTC. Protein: CASSQELAEPYNEQFF.

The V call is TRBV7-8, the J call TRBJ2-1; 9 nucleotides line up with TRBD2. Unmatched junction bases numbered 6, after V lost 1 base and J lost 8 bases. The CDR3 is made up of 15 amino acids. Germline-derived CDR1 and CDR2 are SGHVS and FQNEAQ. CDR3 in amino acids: CASSLESSGIYEQFF. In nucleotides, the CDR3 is TGTGCCAGCAGCTTAGAGTCTAGCGGGATTTATGAGCAGTTCTTC.

The CDR3 loop reads CASSPTGGAGNTIYF. The CDR3 DNA follows: TGTGCCAGCAGCCCGACAGGGGGCGCCGGAAACACCATATATTTT. The chain links TRBV21-1 to TRBJ1-3; TRBD1, the table's D call, lacks a check against the DNA. TRBV21-1 is a pseudogene. There are 15 residues in the CDR3.

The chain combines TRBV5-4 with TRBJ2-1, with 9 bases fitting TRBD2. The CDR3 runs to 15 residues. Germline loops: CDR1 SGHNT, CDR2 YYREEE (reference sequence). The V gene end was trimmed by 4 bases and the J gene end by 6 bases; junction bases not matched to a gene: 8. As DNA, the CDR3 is TGTGCCAGCAGCGCCCGACTAGCGGAATTCAATGAGCAGTTCTTC. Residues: CASSARLAEFNEQFF.

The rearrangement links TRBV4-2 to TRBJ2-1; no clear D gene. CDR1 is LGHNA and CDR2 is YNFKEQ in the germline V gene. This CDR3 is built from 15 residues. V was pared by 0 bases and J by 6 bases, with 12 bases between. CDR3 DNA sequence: TGTGCCAGCAGCCAAGAACGACTGGCTCCCAATGAGCAGTTCTTC. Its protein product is CASSQERLAPNEQFF.

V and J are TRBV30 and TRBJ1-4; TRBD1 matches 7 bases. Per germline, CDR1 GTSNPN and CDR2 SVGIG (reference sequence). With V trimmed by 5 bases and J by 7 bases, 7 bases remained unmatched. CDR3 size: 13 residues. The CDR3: CAWGPDRVEKLFF. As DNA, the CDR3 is TGTGCCTGGGGCCCCGACAGGGTTGAAAAACTGTTTTTT.

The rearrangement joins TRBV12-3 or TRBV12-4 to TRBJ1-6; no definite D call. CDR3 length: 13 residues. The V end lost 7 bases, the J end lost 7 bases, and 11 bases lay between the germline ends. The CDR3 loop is CASNMAHNSPLHF. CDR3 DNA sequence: TGTGCCAGCAATATGGCTCACAATTCACCCCTCCACTTT.